The text below deals with one T cell receptor (beta chain). This record comes from a study of blood T cell repertoires in COVID-19. TCRdb's copy holds only in-frame clones and misses some; the assay was immunoSEQ multiplex PCR. The profile shows about 70,000 clones, over 75% of them singletons. Germline V lookup: CDR1 LGHDT, CDR2 YNNKEL (reference sequence). The V and J ends lost 2 bases and 8 bases, in that order; junction bases with no gene match: 8. The CDR3 length is 15 residues. The chain is built from TRBV3-1 (or the pseudogene TRBV3-2) and TRBJ1-2, with 10 positions matching TRBD1. The source of this sequence is an elderly man with acute or convalescent COVID-19. The material sequenced was peripheral blood. CDR3 region: CASSQRGGQGYGYTF. The CDR3 nucleotides are TGTGCCAGCAGCCAAAGAGGGGGACAGGGGTACGGCTACACCTTC.